This TCR beta chain was observed in a study of technical replicates of blood from a handful of donors. V lost 2 bases and J lost 4, with 5 bases in between. This CDR3 comprises 12 residues. The germline V gene has CDR1 SGHRS and CDR2 YFSETQ. Produced via immunoSEQ multiplex PCR; TCRdb's table is partial and in-frame only. Of approximately 70,000 clones in the sample, roughly nine tenths are singletons; the top ten hold 0.35% to 0.45%. Specimen: T cells isolated from PBMCs. The sequence was collected from a human donor in good health. Some clones in this sample may be carry-over from other donors' samples. The chain couples TRBV5-1 to TRBJ2-3, with D unresolved. CDR3 loop: CASSFGADTQYF. In DNA, the CDR3 is TGCGCCAGCAGCTTTGGAGCAGATACGCAGTATTTT.